This T cell receptor (beta chain) was sequenced in a study of shared clonotypes between healthy human individuals (dated by TCRdb to about 2020). With regard to the full study: The cohort included a few men and a couple of women between 18 and 49 years of age. Between about 0.85 and 9.5 billion PBMCs per donor were obtained by leukapheresis. Libraries were prepared and TCR repertoires were sequenced by different laboratories using diverse techniques, in order to increase sequencing depth and limit assay-specific biases. For each donor, CD4 naive and CD4 memory were each given three plates, CD8 naive was given two plates, and CD8 memory was given one plate. The study deeply sequenced blood TCR repertoires of five healthy adults to estimate repertoire size and the extent of clonotype sharing between individuals. Findings and caveats that apply to the study as a whole: Based on pairwise subsampling, the degree of clonotype sharing among donors was expected to be affected by sequencing depth. Larger estimated clonotype richness was generally found for naive subsets than for memory subsets. Sampling was restricted to blood, and TCR repertoires in tissues likely differ from the TCR repertoires found in blood. Sharing across several donors was observed for about 5% of naive CD4, 3% to 4% of naive CD8, 2.3% of memory CD4, and over 0.3% of memory CD8 clonotypes. Clonotypes shared by all four sorted-subset donors showed higher generation probabilities than non-shared clonotypes. The genetic and exposure-history diversity represented was limited by the small number of donors. Even with the large sequencing depth, rarefaction of the sorted-subset datasets indicated that sequencing was incomplete.

From V the trimming removes 1 base and from J it removes 2 bases, while the gene matches leave 5 bases of the junction unaccounted for. Spanning cysteine to phenylalanine, the CDR3 consists of 15 amino acids. Only the CDR3 region is kept as DNA, spanning 45 bases read in frame from base 1. CDR1 GTSNPN and CDR2 SVGIG were looked up in the germline V gene (reference sequence). The donors were healthy, HIV-negative adults who had no recently reported acute infections or vaccinations. All donors were Caucasian adults living in Nashville, Tennessee, USA. Magnetic negative selection was used to enrich CD4+ T cells, after which naive cells were positively selected on CD45RA and the negative fraction became the memory subset. Blood was obtained by leukapheresis, after which PBMCs were separated by Ficoll-Histopaque density gradient centrifugation and cryopreserved in liquid nitrogen vapor phase. Analytical flow cytometry was used to check the purity and quantity of every magnetically sorted T cell population. From each sorted fraction, genomic DNA was isolated and quantified by UV absorbance on a Nanodrop 2000c.

As concerns this clone: What antigen it recognizes has not been identified. No base quality information exists; no much larger clone differs at one position.

TCR CDR3 regions were amplified from genomic DNA by multiplex PCR using the deep immunoSEQ assay. For each cell subset, the extracted genomic DNA was distributed evenly across all wells of several immunoSEQ 96-well plates, and each plate served as one replicate. For sorted subsets, each replicate PCR was loaded with around 220 ng genomic DNA, equivalent to about 30,000 T cell genomes. Purified libraries were measured with a Qubit 3.0 fluorometer, size-checked on a Bioanalyzer 2100, and measured again with the KAPA Library Quantification kit. Each immunoSEQ 96-well plate was sequenced on its own single-read 150-cycle Illumina NextSeq 550 flow cell. Under the source paper's analysis protocol: Because only junctional sequences without quality scores were contained in the immunoSEQ output, filtering matching that applied to full-length reads could not be performed. To assign V/J genes and CDR3, sequences were annotated using PyIR, a Python wrapper for IgBLAST v1.9, with IMGT germline references. Reads with weak V/J assignments (E-value above 1e-6), missing CDR3, stop codons, out-of-frame junctions, or ambiguous translated residues were removed. V3J clonotypes were defined as sequences sharing the same inferred V gene, J gene, and CDR3 amino acid sequence. Percentage overlap between repertoires was calculated by dividing the number of shared unique clonotypes by the size of the smaller repertoire. Three approaches were used to assess repertoire richness: RTK rarefaction, the Chao1 estimator, and Recon v2.1 estimates of unobserved clonotypes. Generation probabilities for all TCRbeta clonotypes obtained by the gDNA method from several donors were computed using OLGA. TCRdb carries this immuneACCESS record with in-frame sequences only. Its versions omit some clonotypes, under half of them owing to an unresolved V gene in the studies checked, with the rest unexplained. V and J calls and clone size are copied from that table; D and trimming were computed from the DNA. The sample has approximately 2.5 million clones on record, more than 80% of them singletons. The ten largest make up over 0.12% of the sample.

The sample taken for sequencing was naive CD4+ T cells sorted from blood. The sample's cell subset or site label, in plain terms: CD45RA+ positively selected. The origin of this receptor is a young man in good health. The sequence links TRBV30 to TRBJ1-3, and 7 junction bases match TRBD1. The CDR3 reads CAWSASGGPGNTIYF. The DNA is as follows: TGTGCCTGGAGTGCTTCAGGGGGTCCTGGAAACACCATATATTTT.